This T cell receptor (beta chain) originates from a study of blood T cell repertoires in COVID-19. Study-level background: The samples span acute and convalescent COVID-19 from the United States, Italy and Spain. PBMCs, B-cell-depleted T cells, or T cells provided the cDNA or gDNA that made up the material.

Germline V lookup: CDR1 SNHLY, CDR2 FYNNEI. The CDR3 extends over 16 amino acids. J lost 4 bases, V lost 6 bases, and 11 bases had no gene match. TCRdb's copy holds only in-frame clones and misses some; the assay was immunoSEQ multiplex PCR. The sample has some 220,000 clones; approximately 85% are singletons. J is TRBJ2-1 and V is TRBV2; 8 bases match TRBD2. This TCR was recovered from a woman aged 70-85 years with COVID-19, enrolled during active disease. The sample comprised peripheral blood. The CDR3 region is CASRLAGSPLYNEQFF. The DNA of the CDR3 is TGTGCCAGCAGGCTAGCGGGCTCACCGTTATACAATGAGCAGTTCTTC. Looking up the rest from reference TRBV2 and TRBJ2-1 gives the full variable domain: EPEVTQTPSHQVTQMGQEVILRCVPISNHLYFYWYRQILGQKVEFLVSFYNNEISEKSEIFDDQFSVERPDGSNFTLKIRSTKLEDSAMYFCASRLAGSPLYNEQFFGPGTRLTVL.